These 21 T cell receptor beta chains came from one sample sequenced in a study of cytomegalovirus exposure and HLA in healthy donors. PCR used 60 Vbeta primers and 13 Jbeta primers. Assay used: immunoSEQ multiplex PCR; TCRdb lists only in-frame clones, some missing. The sample contains around 120,000 clones, around 73% of which appear only once. The sequenced sample was PBMCs. Receptors were obtained from a woman aged 40 to 50 in good health and CMV-seropositive.

In this sample, this clone turned up a few times. V is TRBV5-6 and J is TRBJ1-1, with TRBD1 matching over 9 bases. The CDR3 covers 14 residues. The V gene end was trimmed by 4 bases and the J gene end by 3 bases; junction bases not matched to a gene: 4. CDR1 SGHDT and CDR2 YYEEEE come from the germline V gene. This CDR3 is CASSQGQGYTEAFF. The DNA for the CDR3 is TGTGCCAGCAGCCAGGGACAGGGCTACACTGAAGCTTTCTTT.

The V gene is TRBV14, the J gene TRBJ2-7; 11 nucleotides align to TRBD2. The CDR3 is 15 amino acids. Germline V gene data show CDR1 as SGHDN and CDR2 as FVKESK. With 4 bases clipped from V and 2 bases from J, the junction kept 4 bases outside the gene matches. The CDR3 bases are TGTGCCAGCAGCCCCCTGGGACTAGCGGCCTACGAGCAGTACTTC. It translates to CASSPLGLAAYEQYF.

The V and J genes are TRBV7-2 and TRBJ2-5; the D gene is possibly TRBD1 (6 bases). CDR3 length equals 12 residues. Between the trimmed V and J ends, which lost 4 bases and 5 bases, there was a span of 8 bases. From germline, CDR1 is SGHTA and CDR2 FQGNSA. The CDR3 DNA is TGTGCCAGCAGCTCAGGGGTGGAGACCCAGTACTTC. Translating gives CASSSGVETQYF.

This rearrangement joins TRBV7-2 to TRBJ1-2, with 8 bases aligning to TRBD1. The CDR3 length is 12 residues. V lost 5 bases and J lost 8; bases outside the gene matches: 4. From germline, CDR1 is SGHTA and CDR2 FQGNSA. CDR3 sequence: CASSIQGAGYTF. Written as DNA, the CDR3 is TGTGCCAGCAGCATTCAGGGGGCCGGCTACACCTTC.

The V and J genes are TRBV7-2 and TRBJ2-5; the match to TRBD1 covers 10 bases. Trimming removed 5 bases from V and 1 base from J; junction bases left unmatched: 13. The CDR3 loop spans 18 amino acids. CDR1 is SGHTA, CDR2 FQGNSA, per germline. CDR3 amino acids: CASSPRTGGPSIQETQYF. The CDR3 coding sequence is TGTGCCAGCAGCCCGCGGACAGGGGGGCCATCCATCCAAGAGACCCAGTACTTC.

As to this clone: A read error may produce the germline difference seen at one junction end. This chain links TRBV5-6 with TRBJ1-2; no definite D call. CDR1 and CDR2 (germline): SGHDT, YYEEEE. The CDR3 sequence is 12 residues long. The CDR3 DNA reads as TGTGCCAGCAGCTTGGGCCCTAAGGAGGTTCTCTTC. Its protein product is CASSLGPKEVLF.

This clone was observed a few times. V usage is TRBV29-1 and J usage is TRBJ2-1; the match to TRBD2 covers 7 bases. With V trimmed by 6 bases and J by 2 bases, 10 bases remained unmatched. The CDR3 spans 15 residues. Germline CDR1 reads SQVTM; CDR2 reads ANQGSEA. The CDR3 DNA sequence: TGCAGCGTGATGGGGGGGGATTCCCCCTACAATGAGCAGTTCTTC. Encoded protein: CSVMGGDSPYNEQFF.

This clone was seen a single time. The V call is TRBV10-3, the J call TRBJ1-2; unclear D gene. Germline V gene sequence: CDR1 ENHRY, CDR2 SYGVKD. The CDR3 consists of 12 residues. The V gene lost 7 bases and the J gene lost 8 bases, with 14 bases spanning the gap. Here the CDR3 DNA reads TGTGCCATCAAGCCCCAGGAGGACGGCTACACCTTC. This sequence encodes CAIKPQEDGYTF.

V usage is TRBV6-5 and J usage is TRBJ1-6, with 9 positions matching TRBD1. Per germline, CDR1 MNHEY and CDR2 SVGAGI. The CDR3 consists of 14 residues. Trimming removed 6 bases from V and 7 bases from J; junction bases left unmatched: 4. The CDR3 reads CASRGTGKNSPLHF. The CDR3, as DNA: TGTGCCAGCAGGGGGACAGGGAAGAATTCACCCCTCCACTTT.

The chain employs TRBV2 and TRBJ1-5; D is possibly TRBD1 (5 bases). The CDR3 length is 12 residues. CDR1 and CDR2 from the germline V gene are SNHLY and FYNNEI. Trimming removed 6 bases at V and 5 bases at J, with 8 bases between. The CDR3 sequence is CASRAQDQPQHF. The CDR3 DNA reads TGTGCCAGCAGGGCACAGGATCAGCCCCAGCATTTT.

The chain links TRBV18 to TRBJ1-4; no definite D call. Germline loops: CDR1 KGHSH, CDR2 LQKENI. Trimming removed 5 bases at V and 3 bases at J, with 13 bases between. CDR3 size: 15 residues. DNA of the CDR3: TGTGCCAGCTCAGGGAGGACCGGGGCTAATGAAAAACTGTTTTTT. It translates to CASSGRTGANEKLFF.

The DNA of the CDR3 is TGTGCCAGCAGCTCCCAACGTGACAGGGGTTACACTGAAGCTTTCTTT. Its translation is CASSSQRDRGYTEAFF. The V gene is TRBV11-2, the J gene TRBJ1-1; 8 bases map to TRBD1. Germline values: CDR1 SGHAT, CDR2 FQNNGV. The CDR3 is made up of 16 amino acids. V shed 4 bases, J shed 3 bases, and the junction held 10 bases outside the gene matches.

The V gene is TRBV5-1, the J gene TRBJ1-1; D is uncertain. V shed 4 bases and J shed 0 bases, with 10 bases lying between them. The germline V gene encodes CDR1 SGHRS and CDR2 YFSETQ. The CDR3 extends over 14 amino acids. For the CDR3, the DNA is TGCGCCAGCAGCCTTGGTAGCCTGAACACTGAAGCTTTCTTT. Protein sequence: CASSLGSLNTEAFF. Drawing the rest from reference TRBV5-1 and TRBJ1-1, the complete variable domain is KAGVTQTPRYLIKTRGQQVTLSCSPISGHRSVSWYQQTPGQGLQFLFEYFSETQRNKGNFPGRFSGRQFSNSRSEMNVSTLELGDSALYLCASSLGSLNTEAFFGQGTRLTVV.

The chain has TRBV6-1 and TRBJ2-7; 11 positions agree with TRBD1. Trimming removed 2 bases from V and 3 bases from J; junction bases left unmatched: 6. This CDR3 has 16 amino acids. The germline V gene has CDR1 MNHNS and CDR2 SASEGT. CDR3 in DNA: TGTGCCAGCAGTGAAAGATGGACAGGGGGCTACTACGAGCAGTACTTC. Encoded protein: CASSERWTGGYYEQYF.

The chain combines TRBV7-2 with TRBJ2-7, with 8 bases fitting TRBD2. From germline, CDR1 is SGHTA and CDR2 FQGNSA. This CDR3 has 15 amino acids. V dropped 5 bases and J dropped 5; count of bases not matched to a gene: 11. CDR3 sequence reads: CASSPPGGALNEQYF. For the CDR3, the DNA is TGTGCCAGCAGCCCTCCCGGGGGGGCGCTGAACGAGCAGTACTTC.

The chain uses TRBV7-9 and TRBJ2-1, with 8 nucleotides matching TRBD2. Losses at the gene ends were 5 bases for V and 9 bases for J; bases not matched to a gene: 12. Germline CDR1 SEHNR, CDR2 FQNEAQ (reference sequence). This CDR3 is built from 15 residues. The CDR3 DNA is TGTGCCAGCAGCGACCGGGGGGGGCTGGAGGGTGAGCAGTTCTTC. It specifies CASSDRGGLEGEQFF.

This chain joins TRBV4-3 and TRBJ1-5; D is undetermined. Trimming took off 0 bases at V and 7 bases at J, with 7 bases between the two ends. Germline CDR1 reads LGHNA; CDR2 reads YSLEER. This CDR3 has 13 residues. CDR3 coding DNA: TGCGCCAGCAGCCAAGATATTCGGCAGCCCCAGCATTTT. This translates into CASSQDIRQPQHF.

In the case of this clone: A read error may produce the germline difference seen at one junction end. The DNA of the CDR3 is TGTGCCAGCAGTCTATCCTACTTCAATGAGCAGTTCTTC. Amino acid sequence: CASSLSYFNEQFF. The V call is TRBV27, the J call TRBJ2-1; D is unclear. The germline V gene encodes CDR1 MNHEY and CDR2 SMNVEV (reference sequence). The CDR3 length is 13 residues.

This clone was recorded a few times. The chain is built from TRBV7-3 and TRBJ2-3, with TRBD2 identical over 7 bases. This CDR3 region has 15 residues. CDR1 and CDR2 (germline): SGHTA, FQGTGA. V lost 5 bases to trimming and J lost 1 base; unmatched junction nucleotides: 6. Here the CDR3 reads CASSPSAGGTDTQYF. The CDR3 region has the DNA TGTGCCAGCAGCCCCTCGGCGGGGGGCACAGATACGCAGTATTTT.

The chain couples TRBV7-2 to TRBJ1-5; D might be TRBD1 (5 bases). The V gene lost 5 bases and the J gene lost 7 bases, with 18 bases spanning the gap. CDR1 and CDR2 (germline): SGHTA, FQGNSA. This CDR3 is 15 amino acids long. The CDR3 protein is CASSPRGGFGQPQHF. CDR3 sequence (DNA): TGTGCCAGCAGCCCCCGGGGGGGTTTCGGGCAGCCCCAGCATTTT.

The chain links TRBV12-5 to TRBJ1-2; 12 bases match TRBD1. This CDR3 is built from 15 residues. Germline V gives CDR1 LGHNT, CDR2 FRNRAP. After removal of 4 bases from V and 4 bases from J, the junction contained 4 bases not matched to a gene. The CDR3 coding sequence is TGTGCTAGTGGTTCCGGGACAGGGGGCGCCTATGGCTACACCTTC. This codes for CASGSGTGGAYGYTF. The full variable domain, with the rest looked up from reference TRBV12-5 and TRBJ1-2, is DARVTQTPRHKVTEMGQEVTMRCQPILGHNTVFWYRQTMMQGLELLAYFRNRAPLDDSGMPKDRFSAEMPDATLATLKIQPSEPRDSAVYFCASGSGTGGAYGYTFGSGTRLTVV.